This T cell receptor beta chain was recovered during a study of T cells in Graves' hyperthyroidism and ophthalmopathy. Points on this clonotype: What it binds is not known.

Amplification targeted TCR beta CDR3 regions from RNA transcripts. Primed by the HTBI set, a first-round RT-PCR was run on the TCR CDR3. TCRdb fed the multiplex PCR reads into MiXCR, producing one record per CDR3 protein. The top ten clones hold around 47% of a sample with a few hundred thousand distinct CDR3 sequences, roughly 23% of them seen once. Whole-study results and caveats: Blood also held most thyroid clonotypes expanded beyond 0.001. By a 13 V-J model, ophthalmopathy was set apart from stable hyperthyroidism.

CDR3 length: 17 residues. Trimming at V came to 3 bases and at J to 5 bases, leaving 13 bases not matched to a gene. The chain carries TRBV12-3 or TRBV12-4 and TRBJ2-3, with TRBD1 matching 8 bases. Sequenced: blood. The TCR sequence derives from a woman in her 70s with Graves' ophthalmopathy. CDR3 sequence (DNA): TGTGCCAGCAGTTTGGTTCAGGGGGCACTAGGGGGAGATACGCAGTATTTT. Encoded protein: CASSLVQGALGGDTQYF.